This entry features one TCR beta chain sequence. Its antigen is as yet unknown. Sequencing used immunoSEQ multiplex PCR; TCRdb keeps in-frame clones, though not all of them. The top ten hold around 5.3% of the sample, which has approximately 120,000 clones, 70% to 90% seen once. The data were obtained in a study of T cell responses to AZD1222 COVID-19 vaccine. The CDR3 covers 13 residues. V shed 11 bases and J shed 5 bases, with 16 bases lying between them. From germline, CDR1 is MDHEN and CDR2 SYDVKM. Study outcomes and limitations: Compared with day 0, the breadth and depth of the Spike-specific TCR repertoire rose significantly after two doses of AZD1222. Of the AZD1222 recipients, only 5 or 6 were seropositive at baseline. White British ancestry dominated among donors, who included more females, and clonal diversity was possibly underestimated.

Here the sequenced sample was peripheral blood, taken 28 days after the second AZD1222 dose. This sequence joins TRBV28 and TRBJ1-3; D might be TRBD1 (6 bases). The TCR was taken from an adult who received the AZD1222 COVID-19 vaccine. The CDR3 DNA reads as TGTGCCTCGTGGGGGGGCGAGAGAAACACCATATATTTT. This sequence encodes CASWGGERNTIYF.